The source of this TCR beta chain is a study of blood T cell repertoires in COVID-19. Study information: Acute and convalescent COVID-19 samples came from the United States, Italy and Spain. The analysed material was cDNA or gDNA that came from T cells, B-cell-depleted T cells, or PBMCs.

In the authors' workflow: Amplification of reference gene primers was used by the study to estimate nucleated cell counts. The protocol was immunoSEQ multiplex PCR, while the TCRdb copy is restricted to in-frame clones and leaves out a portion. V, J and clone size were drawn from that table, and D and trimming were deduced from the DNA. The repertoire holds about 66,000 clones, 70% to 90% seen once, with more than 6.5% in the top ten. Sequencing was performed on peripheral blood. The clonotype comes from a man aged 50-59 years with active COVID-19.

The CDR3 DNA reads TGCGCCAGCAGCTTTGGGACAGGGAGGGAGCAGTACTTC. Its translation: CASSFGTGREQYF. The V call is TRBV5-1, the J call TRBJ2-7, with 9 nucleotides matching TRBD1. J was trimmed by 7 bases and V by 2 bases; bases with no gene match: 4. The CDR3 is 13 amino acids. Germline V lookup: CDR1 SGHRS, CDR2 YFSETQ.